In its sample, the clone carrying this TCR beta chain was seen many times. The CDR3 length is 14 residues. Trimming left V 5 bases short and J 5 bases short, with 13 bases between. CDR1 and CDR2 (germline): MNHNS, SASEGT. Unique molecular identifiers were included in an RNA-based 3' RACE TCR library. TCRdb recomputed calls from the 3' RACE reads with MiXCR, one row per CDR3 protein. The sample shows roughly 46,000 distinct CDR3 sequences, approximately 4.3% of them seen only once. This specimen belongs to a study of HIV-infected children after antiretroviral therapy interruption. This sample's treatment: PENTA 11 planned treatment interruption arm or continuous ART arm.

Sequencing used CD45RA+ CD4+ T cells from PBMCs, pooled from several time points, obtained from a donor given antiretroviral therapy, either interrupted or continuous. Subset: naive CD4+ CD45RA+ CD45RO- T cells. The clonotype comes from a pool of human donors with HIV. The chain carries TRBV6-1 and TRBJ1-5; the D is unclear. The CDR3 sequence is CASSFPGYHQPQHF. The CDR3 bases are TGTGCCAGCAGTTTTCCGGGGTACCATCAGCCCCAGCATTTT.